The 17 T cell receptor beta chains below come from one sample, sequenced in a study of identical twins (dated by TCRdb to 2016 to 2017). Libraries came from 5' RACE. The sample was run on an Illumina HiSeq 2000. Starting from the raw public reads, TCRdb applied fastp trimming at Q25, assembled clones with MiXCR and retained in-frame beta chains. Every entry covers one CDR3 protein and lists the most common genes and DNA from its rows. The sample table lists around 550,000 distinct CDR3 sequences, 12% to 15% of them with a count of one. 0.44% of the sample comes from the top ten. This sample also belongs to another study, concerning yellow fever vaccine responses in identical twins.

The specimen was CD4+ T cells sorted from blood. The receptor source for this set is a woman between 18 and 29 years old in good health.

V usage is TRBV19 and J usage is TRBJ2-2, with D unresolved. The CDR3 runs 12 residues. The germline V gene encodes CDR1 LNHDA and CDR2 SQIVND (reference sequence). V gave up 5 bases and J gave up 7 bases, with 8 bases separating them. CDR3 nucleotides: TGTGCCAGTAGTTTACAAGGCGGGGAGCTGTTTTTT. As protein: CASSLQGGELFF.

The chain couples TRBV5-1 to TRBJ2-3; the match to TRBD2 covers 10 bases. Germline V CDR1 and CDR2: SGHRS, YFSETQ. V dropped 8 bases and J dropped 0; count of bases not matched to a gene: 15. CDR3 length: 18 residues. Here the CDR3 DNA reads TGCGCCAGTCCGGGCCGACAACTAGCGGGGCCTAGCACAGATACGCAGTATTTT. Its translation: CASPGRQLAGPSTDTQYF.

This clonotype was counted only a few times. The chain has TRBV6-1 and TRBJ1-6; maybe TRBD1 (6 bases). V was trimmed by 6 bases and J by 10 bases, leaving 16 bases between them. Germline V lookup: CDR1 MNHNS, CDR2 SASEGT. CDR3 size: 14 residues. DNA for the CDR3: TGTGCCAGCAGGTCAGGGGATCGTCGGTCACCCCTCCACTTT. It encodes CASRSGDRRSPLHF.

The genes are TRBV7-6 and TRBJ2-7, with 7 bases that match TRBD2. The V gene's germline CDR1 is SGHVS and CDR2 FNYEAQ. This CDR3 is 17 amino acids long. Losses at the gene ends were 5 bases for V and 9 bases for J; bases not matched to a gene: 22. The CDR3 sequence: CASSPSGSSGNYVGQYF. The CDR3 DNA reads as TGTGCCAGCAGCCCCTCCGGCTCTAGCGGAAATTACGTCGGGCAGTACTTC.

The chain employs TRBV11-2 and TRBJ2-3, with D perhaps TRBD2 (7 bases). Germline assignment: CDR1 SGHAT and CDR2 FQNNGV. V was shortened by 4 bases and J by 5 bases, with 16 bases between the two germline ends. The CDR3 is 15 amino acids. The CDR3 sequence: CASSSLRGAVDTQYF. The DNA for the CDR3 is TGTGCCAGCAGCTCACTCCGGGGGGCCGTAGATACGCAGTATTTT. Variable domain in full (rest from reference TRBV11-2 and TRBJ2-3): EAGVAQSPRYKIIEKRQSVAFWCNPISGHATLYWYQQILGQGPKLLIQFQNNGVVDDSQLPKDRFSAERLKGVDSTLKIQPAKLEDSAVYLCASSSLRGAVDTQYFGPGTRLTVL.

The J gene is TRBJ2-7, the V gene TRBV20-1; TRBD2 agrees at 7 bases. The CDR3 spans 18 residues. The junction had 22 bases not matched to a gene; V was cut back by 1 base and J by 7 bases. Germline V gives CDR1 DFQATT, CDR2 SNEGSKA (reference sequence). The CDR3 loop reads CSARGAPGDLAANGEQYF. The DNA for the CDR3 is TGCAGTGCTAGAGGAGCCCCGGGGGATCTAGCGGCAAACGGGGAGCAGTACTTC.

The chain carries TRBV12-3 or TRBV12-4 and TRBJ1-5, with 8 bases lining up with TRBD1. V trimming: 1 base; J trimming: 6 bases; junction bases outside the gene matches: 8. This CDR3 is built from 16 residues. CDR3 sequence reads: CASSLGGRGLGQPQHF. As DNA, the CDR3 is TGTGCCAGCAGTTTAGGAGGCAGGGGGCTTGGTCAGCCCCAGCATTTT.

CDR3 residues: CASSSGTGLNTGELFF. The CDR3 nucleotides are TGTGCCAGCAGTAGTGGGACAGGCCTGAACACCGGGGAGCTGTTTTTT. The chain links TRBV5-5 to TRBJ2-2, with 8 bases lining up with TRBD1. The length of the CDR3 is 16 residues. J gave up 1 base and V 5 bases, and 7 bases lay outside the gene matches. Germline V gene lookup returns CDR1 SGHKS and CDR2 YYEKEE (reference sequence). Looking up the rest from reference TRBV5-5 and TRBJ2-2 gives the full variable domain: DAGVTQSPTHLIKTRGQQVTLRCSPISGHKSVSWYQQVLGQGPQFIFQYYEKEERGRGNFPDRFSARQFPNYSSELNVNALLLGDSALYLCASSSGTGLNTGELFFGEGSRLTVL.

CDR3: CASRSGQGKDTQYF. For the CDR3, the DNA is TGTGCCAGCAGGTCTGGGCAGGGTAAGGATACGCAGTATTTT. The J gene is TRBJ2-3, the V gene TRBV5-8, with a weak D call TRBD1 (5 bases). The germline V gene encodes CDR1 SGHTS and CDR2 YDEGEE. Between the trimmed V and J ends, which lost 5 bases and 6 bases, there was a span of 16 bases. CDR3 length: 14 amino acids.

V is TRBV7-8 and J is TRBJ2-7, with D hard to call. This CDR3 comprises 11 residues. Germline V gene lookup returns CDR1 SGHVS and CDR2 FQNEAQ. Between the trimmed V and J ends, which lost 1 base and 6 bases, there was a span of 4 bases. CDR3 DNA: TGTGCCAGCAGCTTAGGACGCGAGCAGTACGTC. It specifies CASSLGREQYV.

The J gene is TRBJ2-1, the V gene TRBV7-2, with 9 bases matching TRBD1. Unmatched junction bases numbered 7, after V lost 4 bases and J lost 3 bases. This CDR3 is built from 16 residues. The germline gives CDR1 SGHTA, CDR2 FQGNSA. CDR3 amino acids: CASSSQPGQGYNEQFF. For the CDR3, the DNA is TGTGCCAGCAGCTCCCAACCGGGACAGGGCTACAATGAGCAGTTCTTC.

This clonotype has a handful of counts. The chain joins TRBV29-1 to TRBJ1-1, with D possibly matching TRBD1 (6 bases). The V and J ends lost 5 bases and 10 bases respectively, with 17 bases between them. Germline V gene data show CDR1 as SQVTM and CDR2 as ANQGSEA. The CDR3 is 12 residues long. The CDR3: CSVSGGAVPAFF. CDR3 coding DNA: TGCAGCGTTTCGGGGGGCGCAGTACCAGCTTTCTTT.

This clonotype was detected only a few times. The rearrangement uses TRBV12-3 or TRBV12-4 and TRBJ1-1; possibly TRBD1 for D (5 bases). The CDR3 loop spans 15 amino acids. With 0 bases removed from V and 0 bases from J, the gap between germline ends came to 8 bases. The chain's CDR3 is CASSLAGEMNTEAFF. As DNA, the CDR3 is TGTGCCAGCAGTTTAGCGGGGGAAATGAACACTGAAGCTTTCTTT.

This clonotype appeared a few times. The chain is built from TRBV6-1 and TRBJ2-1; possibly TRBD2 for D (5 bases). The V and J ends lost 7 bases and 7 bases respectively, with 14 bases between them. The CDR3 consists of 13 residues. Germline CDR1 MNHNS, CDR2 SASEGT. CDR3 protein: CASMGQRVNEQFF. CDR3 nucleotides: TGTGCCAGCATGGGTCAGAGGGTGAATGAGCAGTTCTTC.

The table lists this clonotype with a few counts. The chain carries TRBV9 and TRBJ1-4; 10 nucleotides agree with TRBD1. Germline V gene data show CDR1 as SGDLS and CDR2 as YYNGEE. This CDR3 region has 15 residues. The ends lost 3 bases at V and 7 bases at J; junction bases unmatched: 6. Written as DNA, the CDR3 is TGTGCCAGCAGCGCGACAGGGGGCAGGATTGAAAAACTGTTTTTT. Protein product: CASSATGGRIEKLFF.

This clonotype has only a few counts. The genes are TRBV20-1 and TRBJ2-7; D is unclear. CDR1 and CDR2 from the germline V gene are DFQATT and SNEGSKA (reference sequence). V was cut by 6 bases and J by 2 bases, with 14 bases left in between. CDR3 length: 13 residues. The CDR3 here is CSAHYGNAYEQYF. In DNA, the CDR3 is TGCAGTGCCCACTACGGCAACGCCTACGAGCAGTACTTC.

The chain recombines TRBV21-1 with TRBJ2-1. TRBV21-1 is marked as a pseudogene. This CDR3 is built from 16 residues. The CDR3 spells CASSKGVREGPHEKFF. The CDR3, as DNA: TGTGCCAGCAGCAAAGGGGTGCGGGAGGGCCCACATGAGAAGTTCTTC.